Each of the 26 T cell receptor beta chains below was sequenced from the same sample in a study of neurological immune-mediated disorders. TCRdb recomputed calls from the 5' RACE reads with MiXCR, one row per CDR3 protein. The table lists about 80,000 distinct CDR3 sequences, 5.8% of them singletons. The time point here: longitudinal time-point 2. Sequenced material: PBMCs. The source is a woman aged 60-75 years with multiple sclerosis.

The chain links TRBV18 to TRBJ1-4, with a tentative D call TRBD1 (5 bases). CDR1 and CDR2 from the germline V gene are KGHSH and LQKENI. The CDR3 is made up of 14 amino acids. V was shortened by 3 bases and J by 5 bases, with 10 bases between the two germline ends. The CDR3 DNA follows: TGTGCCAGCTCACCCCGGGACCTCAATGAAAAACTGTTTTTT. Its translation is CASSPRDLNEKLFF.

Ten or more counts support this clonotype. V is TRBV3-1 and J is TRBJ1-6, with a weak D call TRBD1 (5 bases). CDR1 and CDR2 (germline): LGHDT, YNNKEL (reference sequence). CDR3 size: 15 residues. Trimming left V 1 base short and J 3 bases short, with 7 bases between. CDR3 residues: CASSQGGGYNSPLHF. The CDR3 DNA is TGTGCCAGCAGCCAAGGGGGCGGCTATAATTCACCCCTCCACTTT.

This clonotype was counted many times. The chain has TRBV15 and TRBJ2-7; D not certain. The CDR3 is 14 residues long. The V and J ends lost 0 bases and 3 bases respectively, with 9 bases between them. The germline V gene has CDR1 LNHNV and CDR2 YYDKDF (reference sequence). The CDR3 DNA reads as TGTGCCACCAGCAGAGAGGGGTCCCTCTACGAGCAGTACTTC. This encodes CATSREGSLYEQYF.

This clonotype was recorded many times. The V gene is TRBV5-1, the J gene TRBJ2-7; 9 bases agree with TRBD1. CDR1 is SGHRS, CDR2 YFSETQ, per germline. The J segment lost 3 bases and the V segment lost 4 bases, leaving 2 bases of the junction unmatched. This CDR3 has 13 residues. Here the CDR3 reads CASSRTGVYEQYF. The CDR3 DNA sequence: TGCGCCAGCAGCCGGACAGGGGTCTACGAGCAGTACTTC.

This clonotype was observed many times. This chain joins TRBV3-1 and TRBJ1-5; D is unclear. V was trimmed by 0 bases and J by 4 bases, leaving 10 bases between them. The CDR3 contains 15 residues. Germline CDR1 LGHDT, CDR2 YNNKEL (reference sequence). This chain's CDR3 is CASSQDWPANQPQHF. The CDR3 DNA reads as TGTGCCAGCAGCCAAGATTGGCCAGCAAATCAGCCCCAGCATTTT.

This clonotype was recorded a few times. This rearrangement joins TRBV7-2 to TRBJ2-1; no reliable D call. Looked up from germline, CDR1 is SGHTA and CDR2 is FQGNSA. This CDR3 has 16 amino acids. Deletions cut 1 base from V and 3 bases from J, with 13 bases between. In DNA form, the CDR3 reads TGTGCCAGCAGCTTAGACGTTACAGCTTTCTACAATGAGCAGTTCTTC. The encoded protein is CASSLDVTAFYNEQFF.

This clonotype has a count of ten or more. This rearrangement joins TRBV12-3 or TRBV12-4 to TRBJ1-3; maybe TRBD1 (6 bases). The ends were cut back, 3 bases at V and 10 bases at J, with 10 bases in the middle. The CDR3 runs to 12 residues. The CDR3 nucleotides are TGTGCCAGCAGTTTGGATCAGGGGACCATATATTTT. Its translation is CASSLDQGTIYF.

This clonotype was counted many times. This rearrangement joins TRBV29-1 to TRBJ2-2; TRBD1 matches 10 bases. J lost 6 bases, V lost 5 bases, and 9 bases had no gene match. There are 15 residues in the CDR3. Germline CDR1 reads SQVTM; CDR2 reads ANQGSEA. Here the CDR3 reads CSVTVRQGASGELFF. The DNA of the CDR3 is TGCAGCGTTACTGTAAGACAGGGGGCATCCGGGGAGCTGTTTTTT.

The table lists this clonotype with a few counts. The rearrangement joins TRBV5-1 to TRBJ2-5, with 7 bases aligning to TRBD1. The trim removed 4 bases at V and 1 base at J, leaving 7 bases unmatched. From germline, CDR1 is SGHRS and CDR2 YFSETQ. The CDR3 covers 15 residues. CDR3 loop: CASSGTDLPQETQYF. DNA of the CDR3: TGCGCCAGCAGCGGGACAGACCTACCCCAAGAGACCCAGTACTTC. Combining the CDR3 with reference TRBV5-1 and TRBJ2-5 gives the whole variable domain KAGVTQTPRYLIKTRGQQVTLSCSPISGHRSVSWYQQTPGQGLQFLFEYFSETQRNKGNFPGRFSGRQFSNSRSEMNVSTLELGDSALYLCASSGTDLPQETQYFGPGTRLLVL.

This clonotype was found many times. The V and J genes are TRBV6-5 and TRBJ2-5, with 15 bases lining up with TRBD2. V gave up 5 bases and J gave up 5 bases; unmatched junction bases: 6. Germline CDR1 and CDR2: MNHEY and SVGAGI. The CDR3 consists of 16 residues. CDR3 nucleotide sequence: TGTGCCAGCAGTCGGACTAGCGGGGGGGCTAGGGAGACCCAGTACTTC. It encodes CASSRTSGGARETQYF.

This clonotype was recorded many times. The V and J genes are TRBV11-3 and TRBJ2-2; D remains unclear. Germline V gene lookup returns CDR1 SGHNT and CDR2 YENEEA. The V end lost 0 bases, the J end lost 1 base, and 9 bases lay between the germline ends. The CDR3 is 16 amino acids. The CDR3 spells CASSLDSILNTGELFF. CDR3 coding DNA: TGTGCCAGCAGCTTAGACTCGATTTTGAACACCGGGGAGCTGTTTTTT.

Many counts were recorded for this clonotype. This sequence joins TRBV11-2 and TRBJ1-3; 7 nucleotides match TRBD1. Germline V lookup: CDR1 SGHAT, CDR2 FQNNGV. This CDR3 region has 15 residues. The trim removed 5 bases at V and 0 bases at J, leaving 4 bases unmatched. CDR3 in amino acids: CASSQGVSSGNTIYF. CDR3 DNA: TGTGCCAGCAGCCAGGGGGTCAGCTCTGGAAACACCATATATTTT.

This clonotype was seen at least ten times. The V and J genes are TRBV5-5 and TRBJ1-5, with D tentatively TRBD1 (6 bases). The germline gives CDR1 SGHKS, CDR2 YYEKEE (reference sequence). The CDR3 has 15 amino acids. Trimming stripped 2 bases from V and 7 bases from J, with 16 bases between. CDR3 region: CASSLTSGGGQPQHF. The CDR3 DNA reads TGTGCCAGCAGCTTAACTTCCGGGGGCGGACAGCCCCAGCATTTT.

A word on this clonotype: Since the CDR3 does not end with the conserved phenylalanine or tryptophan, this likely comes from a read error. The DNA is omitted, as the CDR3 cannot be located on it reliably, and the CDR3 follows TCRdb's listing. V gene TRBV28 combines with J gene TRBJ2-2. The CDR3 spans 12 residues, counting both ends. CDR1 and CDR2 (germline): MDHEN, SYDVKM. This CDR3 reads CASSFDTGELFS.

This chain uses TRBV5-1 with TRBJ1-4; 9 bases agree with TRBD1. The trim removed 0 bases at V and 11 bases at J, leaving 5 bases unmatched. CDR3 length: 14 residues. The germline V gene has CDR1 SGHRS and CDR2 YFSETQ. The CDR3 bases are TGCGCCAGCAGCTTGGCCCATGACAGGGGGAAACTGTTTTTT. It encodes CASSLAHDRGKLFF.

This clonotype has at least ten counts. The chain carries TRBV5-1 and TRBJ1-2; D gene ambiguous. Germline CDR1 and CDR2: SGHRS and YFSETQ. Trimming removed 4 bases from V and 3 bases from J, with 13 bases in between. The CDR3 runs 14 residues. The CDR3 protein is CASSIKTAHYGYTF. CDR3 bases: TGCGCCAGCAGCATCAAGACGGCCCACTATGGCTACACCTTC.

This clonotype was seen many times. The genes are TRBV29-1 and TRBJ1-2; D unclear. V was trimmed by 6 bases and J by 1 base, leaving 12 bases between them. The germline gives CDR1 SQVTM, CDR2 ANQGSEA. The CDR3 extends over 13 amino acids. CDR3 in amino acids: CSVAQKNNYGYTF. CDR3 DNA sequence: TGCAGCGTCGCCCAAAAGAATAACTATGGCTACACCTTC.

The J gene is TRBJ1-4, the V gene TRBV25-1; 9 bases agree with TRBD1. Germline CDR1 is MGHDK and CDR2 is SYGVNS. J lost 7 bases, V lost 3 bases, and 9 bases had no gene match. This CDR3 comprises 16 residues. CDR3 sequence reads: CASSDSNRGRSEKLFF. For the CDR3, the DNA is TGTGCCAGCAGTGACTCGAACAGGGGGCGTTCTGAAAAACTGTTTTTT. The full variable domain, completed using reference TRBV25-1 and TRBJ1-4, is EADIYQTPRYLVIGTGKKITLECSQTMGHDKMYWYQQDPGMELHLIHYSYGVNSTEKGDLSSESTVSRIRTEHFPLTLESARPSHTSQYLCASSDSNRGRSEKLFFGSGTQLSVL.

This clonotype has ten or more counts. V usage is TRBV29-1 and J usage is TRBJ2-3; D possibly matches TRBD1 or TRBD2 (5 bases each). CDR3 length: 15 residues. Trimming removed 5 bases from V and 3 bases from J, with 18 bases in between. Germline V gene data show CDR1 as SQVTM and CDR2 as ANQGSEA. CDR3 residues: CSVIRPGPWTDTQYF. The CDR3 coding sequence is TGCAGCGTTATCCGACCGGGACCTTGGACAGATACGCAGTATTTT.

This clonotype was recorded many times. The chain is built from TRBV4-2 and TRBJ1-2, with 8 bases fitting TRBD1. Germline CDR1 and CDR2: LGHNA and YNFKEQ. V lost 0 bases and J lost 8; bases outside the gene matches: 11. The CDR3 runs to 16 residues. The CDR3 here is CASSQENGRGLGGYTF. CDR3 DNA sequence: TGTGCCAGCAGCCAAGAAAACGGCAGGGGGCTTGGGGGCTACACCTTC.

This clonotype appeared many times. The chain combines TRBV5-1 with TRBJ2-1, with D tentatively TRBD1 (5 bases). The V and J ends lost 0 bases and 7 bases respectively, with 11 bases between them. Germline V gene lookup returns CDR1 SGHRS and CDR2 YFSETQ. The CDR3 has 14 residues. Written as DNA, the CDR3 is TGCGCCAGCAGCTTGGGAGCAGGGCGGAATGAGCAGTTCTTC. It encodes CASSLGAGRNEQFF.

This clonotype was seen at least ten times. The rearrangement links TRBV5-1 to TRBJ2-5; D remains unclear. V was pared by 5 bases and J by 6 bases, with 14 bases between. Germline V gene sequence: CDR1 SGHRS, CDR2 YFSETQ. The CDR3 is 13 residues long. This CDR3 is CASSRPKVQTQYF. CDR3 in DNA: TGCGCCAGCAGTAGACCCAAGGTTCAGACCCAGTACTTC.

Here the CDR3 reads CASSQTTGGSYEQYF. The CDR3, as DNA: TGCGCCAGCAGCCAAACGACAGGGGGCTCCTACGAGCAGTACTTC. This chain uses TRBV4-1 with TRBJ2-7, with TRBD1 matching over 9 bases. CDR1 and CDR2 from the germline V gene are MGHRA and YSYEKL. J gave up 0 bases and V 2 bases, and 2 bases lay outside the gene matches. The CDR3 runs 15 residues.

This sequence joins TRBV3-1 and TRBJ1-1; D is ambiguous. The CDR3 is 13 residues long. V was clipped by 0 bases and J by 10 bases, with 12 bases between them. Germline CDR1 is LGHDT and CDR2 is YNNKEL (reference sequence). The DNA of the CDR3 is TGTGCCAGCAGCCAAGATCTCGGAGCGCCAGCTTTCTTT. This gives the protein CASSQDLGAPAFF.

This clonotype was observed many times. The chain employs TRBV5-1 and TRBJ2-7; TRBD1 agrees at 10 bases. The germline CDR1 and CDR2 sequences are SGHRS and YFSETQ. The CDR3 is 16 residues long. J was trimmed by 3 bases and V by 4 bases; bases with no gene match: 10. The CDR3 loop reads CASSPGPGQGFYEQYF. The DNA for the CDR3 is TGCGCCAGCAGCCCGGGACCGGGACAGGGGTTCTACGAGCAGTACTTC. The variable domain in full, completed from reference TRBV5-1 and TRBJ2-7, reads KAGVTQTPRYLIKTRGQQVTLSCSPISGHRSVSWYQQTPGQGLQFLFEYFSETQRNKGNFPGRFSGRQFSNSRSEMNVSTLELGDSALYLCASSPGPGQGFYEQYFGPGTRLTVT.

Ten or more counts support this clonotype. V usage is TRBV12-3 or TRBV12-4 and J usage is TRBJ1-5; no clear D gene. CDR3 length: 14 residues. Trimming took off 3 bases at V and 4 bases at J, with 10 bases between the two ends. Here the CDR3 DNA reads TGTGCCAGCAGTTTTCGGGGATCGAATCAGCCCCAGCATTTT. This sequence encodes CASSFRGSNQPQHF.